Presented here are 24 T cell receptor beta chains from one specimen sequenced in a study of cytomegalovirus exposure and HLA in healthy donors. A multiplex PCR was run with 60 Vbeta primers and 13 Jbeta primers. Only in-frame clones appear in the TCRdb table, and some are missing; sequencing was by immunoSEQ multiplex PCR. The data contain roughly 86,000 clones, 75% to 80% of them singletons. The material sequenced was PBMCs. The receptor set was obtained from a female donor in good health and CMV-seronegative.

The chain recombines TRBV7-2 with TRBJ1-6; D uncertain. V was clipped by 8 bases and J by 12 bases, with 14 bases between them. CDR1 is SGHTA, CDR2 FQGNSA, per germline. The CDR3 length is 12 residues. CDR3 nucleotide sequence: TGTGCCAGCGGCATGAACGGGATACCCCTCCACTTT. Its translation: CASGMNGIPLHF.

CDR3 DNA sequence: TGCAGCGTCAGACAGGGGGGCTTTGGGGACATTCAGTACTTC. Protein sequence: CSVRQGGFGDIQYF. This rearrangement joins TRBV29-1 to TRBJ2-4; 9 bases map to TRBD1. CDR1 is SQVTM and CDR2 is ANQGSEA in the germline V gene. V trimming: 6 bases; J trimming: 8 bases; junction bases outside the gene matches: 11. This CDR3 spans 14 amino acids.

The chain carries TRBV6-9 and TRBJ2-5; D perhaps matches TRBD2 (7 bases). Trimming took off 9 bases at V and 5 bases at J, with 13 bases between the two ends. The CDR3 has 12 residues. The V gene's germline CDR1 is MNHGY and CDR2 SVAAGI. In nucleotides, the CDR3 is TGTGCCAGACGGGGGGCGGGGGAGACCCAGTACTTC. Translated: CARRGAGETQYF.

The V gene is TRBV2, the J gene TRBJ1-4; 8 nucleotides match TRBD1. CDR1 and CDR2 from the germline V gene are SNHLY and FYNNEI. The CDR3 loop spans 14 amino acids. The V and J ends lost 6 bases and 0 bases, in that order; junction bases with no gene match: 0. The CDR3 spells CASRDRATNEKLFF. CDR3 sequence (DNA): TGTGCCAGCAGGGACAGGGCAACTAATGAAAAACTGTTTTTT.

The chain recombines TRBV14 with TRBJ2-7, with 7 bases that match TRBD1. The ends lost 0 bases at V and 3 bases at J; junction bases unmatched: 8. CDR1 and CDR2 (germline): SGHDN, FVKESK. There are 16 residues in the CDR3. Here the CDR3 DNA reads TGTGCCAGCAGCCAAGATGCTGGACAGGCCCACTACGAGCAGTACTTC. Translating it yields CASSQDAGQAHYEQYF.

This clone was picked up one time. CDR3 coding DNA: TGTGCCAGCTCACCGGGACAGGGAACTTCCTACGAGCAGTACTTC. Translating gives CASSPGQGTSYEQYF. The chain combines TRBV18 with TRBJ2-7; 9 nucleotides align to TRBD1. Per the germline V gene, CDR1 is KGHSH and CDR2 is LQKENI. This CDR3 has 15 amino acids. V shed 3 bases and J 1 base; nucleotides not matched to a gene: 4.

The gene calls are TRBV28 and TRBJ2-7, with D hard to call. The CDR3 consists of 14 residues. Germline CDR1 MDHEN, CDR2 SYDVKM. V was shortened by 3 bases and J by 4 bases, with 13 bases between the two germline ends. CDR3 protein: CASSFPNKNYEQYF. In nucleotides, the CDR3 is TGTGCCAGCAGTTTCCCGAACAAAAATTACGAGCAGTACTTC.

The V and J genes are TRBV10-3 and TRBJ2-7, with 16 bases aligning to TRBD2. There are 17 residues in the CDR3. Germline CDR1 ENHRY, CDR2 SYGVKD. J lost 0 bases, V lost 8 bases, and 7 bases had no gene match. CDR3 amino acids: CAIAGTSGRAHSYEQYF. The CDR3 DNA is TGTGCCATCGCCGGGACTAGCGGGAGGGCCCACTCCTACGAGCAGTACTTC.

This rearrangement joins TRBV5-1 to TRBJ2-7; D is perhaps TRBD1 (6 bases). This CDR3 has 15 amino acids. Germline V gene data show CDR1 as SGHRS and CDR2 as YFSETQ. Trimming took 0 bases from V and 2 from J, leaving 12 bases between them. The CDR3 reads CASSLAGTPTYEQYF. CDR3 bases: TGCGCCAGCAGCTTGGCAGGGACACCTACCTACGAGCAGTACTTC. The whole variable domain, filled in from reference TRBV5-1 and TRBJ2-7, reads KAGVTQTPRYLIKTRGQQVTLSCSPISGHRSVSWYQQTPGQGLQFLFEYFSETQRNKGNFPGRFSGRQFSNSRSEMNVSTLELGDSALYLCASSLAGTPTYEQYFGPGTRLTVT.

This clone was recorded once. The CDR3 spells CSAKTMNTEAFF. The CDR3 DNA is TGCAGCGCCAAGACAATGAACACTGAAGCTTTCTTT. The chain uses TRBV29-1 and TRBJ1-1; no firm D call. V lost 7 bases, J lost 0 bases, and 9 bases lay in between. The length of the CDR3 is 12 residues. The germline gives CDR1 SQVTM, CDR2 ANQGSEA.

The rearrangement links TRBV27 to TRBJ1-5; D is uncertain. Trimming left V 2 bases short and J 7 bases short, with 6 bases between. Germline assignment: CDR1 MNHEY and CDR2 SMNVEV (reference sequence). The length of the CDR3 is 12 residues. The CDR3 region is CASSLVGQPQHF. Here the CDR3 DNA reads TGTGCCAGCAGTTTAGTCGGGCAGCCCCAGCATTTT.

The chain combines TRBV5-1 with TRBJ2-3; a possible D gene is TRBD2 (7 bases). V dropped 1 base and J dropped 6 bases, with 15 bases sitting between them. The CDR3 runs to 15 residues. From germline, CDR1 is SGHRS and CDR2 YFSETQ. The CDR3 nucleotides are TGCGCCAGCAGCTTGTTGGGGGGGGGCCCGGATACGCAGTATTTT. Translating it yields CASSLLGGGPDTQYF. The variable domain in full, completed from reference TRBV5-1 and TRBJ2-3, reads KAGVTQTPRYLIKTRGQQVTLSCSPISGHRSVSWYQQTPGQGLQFLFEYFSETQRNKGNFPGRFSGRQFSNSRSEMNVSTLELGDSALYLCASSLLGGGPDTQYFGPGTRLTVL.

The chain links TRBV7-9 to TRBJ1-2; 9 nucleotides agree with TRBD1. With V trimmed by 5 bases and J by 10 bases, 5 bases remained unmatched. Germline V gene sequence: CDR1 SEHNR, CDR2 FQNEAQ (reference sequence). The CDR3 totals 12 residues. CDR3 nucleotides: TGTGCCAGCAGCCCTAGGACAGGGGACTACACCTTC. Protein sequence: CASSPRTGDYTF.

V gene TRBV28 combines with J gene TRBJ1-5; D call uncertain. The V end lost 7 bases, the J end lost 7 bases, and 11 bases lay between the germline ends. Looked up from germline, CDR1 is MDHEN and CDR2 is SYDVKM. The CDR3 has 12 amino acids. CDR3 nucleotide sequence: TGTGCCAGCACCACTGTGTTGCAGCCCCAGCATTTT. Translated, it gives CASTTVLQPQHF.

The V and J genes are TRBV2 and TRBJ1-2; 7 bases match TRBD1. The CDR3 runs 14 residues. V lost 5 bases, J lost 0 bases, and 3 bases stayed unmatched. CDR1 is SNHLY and CDR2 is FYNNEI in the germline V gene. CDR3 sequence: CASSRDSSNYGYTF. The CDR3 nucleotides read TGTGCCAGCAGTAGGGACAGCTCTAACTATGGCTACACCTTC. Supplemented by reference TRBV2 and TRBJ1-2, the full variable domain reads EPEVTQTPSHQVTQMGQEVILRCVPISNHLYFYWYRQILGQKVEFLVSFYNNEISEKSEIFDDQFSVERPDGSNFTLKIRSTKLEDSAMYFCASSRDSSNYGYTFGSGTRLTVV.

The chain links TRBV5-1 to TRBJ2-7; 8 nucleotides line up with TRBD1. Germline V gene lookup returns CDR1 SGHRS and CDR2 YFSETQ. The length of the CDR3 is 17 residues. Losses at the gene ends were 4 bases for V and 3 bases for J; bases not matched to a gene: 15. CDR3 sequence reads: CASSHTSRTGTGYEQYF. The DNA for the CDR3 is TGCGCCAGCAGCCATACCTCACGGACAGGGACCGGCTACGAGCAGTACTTC.

This clone appeared a few times. The gene calls are TRBV4-3 and TRBJ2-7, with 7 bases that match TRBD2. This CDR3 has 15 residues. CDR1 and CDR2 from the germline V gene are LGHNA and YSLEER. The J segment lost 2 bases and the V segment lost 1 base, leaving 5 bases of the junction unmatched. CDR3 nucleotide sequence: TGCGCCAGCAGCCAAGCTTGGGGGGGGGCCTACGAGCAGTACTTC. This sequence encodes CASSQAWGGAYEQYF.

This clone has just a few counts. This sequence joins TRBV28 and TRBJ1-1, with D possibly being TRBD1 (5 bases). The CDR3 runs 13 residues. Trimming removed 5 bases at V and 7 bases at J, with 14 bases between. In germline, CDR1 is MDHEN, CDR2 SYDVKM. The CDR3 nucleotides read TGTGCCAGCAGTACCTCCGACAGAATTGAAGCTTTCTTT. This translates into CASSTSDRIEAFF.

V and J are TRBV5-6 and TRBJ1-4; TRBD1 matches 7 bases. CDR1 and CDR2 from the germline V gene are SGHDT and YYEEEE. The trim removed 4 bases at V and 0 bases at J, leaving 0 bases unmatched. This CDR3 region has 14 residues. The CDR3 spells CASSGTATNEKLFF. Written as DNA, the CDR3 is TGTGCCAGCAGCGGGACAGCAACTAATGAAAAACTGTTTTTT.

The V gene is TRBV7-2, the J gene TRBJ2-7, with a weak D call TRBD1 (6 bases). Trimming removed 7 bases from V and 1 base from J, with 14 bases in between. CDR3 size: 14 residues. The V gene's germline CDR1 is SGHTA and CDR2 FQGNSA. CDR3 sequence: CASTNQGKSYEQYF. DNA of the CDR3: TGTGCCAGCACCAACCAGGGGAAGTCCTACGAGCAGTACTTC.

The V call is TRBV7-6, the J call TRBJ1-1; D is possibly TRBD1 (6 bases). Trimming cost V 6 bases and J 1 base, with 9 bases left between them. CDR1 is SGHVS, CDR2 FNYEAQ, per germline. This CDR3 is 13 amino acids long. Here the CDR3 reads CASSQQGNTEAFF. The CDR3 DNA follows: TGTGCCAGCAGTCAACAGGGGAACACTGAAGCTTTCTTT.

The CDR3 sequence: CASSSTGWDTQYF. CDR3 nucleotides: TGTGCCAGTAGTAGCACAGGGTGGGATACGCAGTATTTT. The chain is built from TRBV19 and TRBJ2-3; weak D call: TRBD1 (6 bases). CDR1 is LNHDA, CDR2 SQIVND, per germline (reference sequence). The CDR3 runs 13 residues. V gave up 4 bases and J gave up 6 bases, with 11 bases separating them.

The chain couples TRBV11-2 to TRBJ1-2, with a tentative D call TRBD1 (5 bases). Germline CDR1 reads SGHAT; CDR2 reads FQNNGV. The CDR3 is made up of 12 amino acids. V was cut by 1 base and J by 7 bases, with 7 bases left in between. CDR3 bases: TGTGCCAGCAGCTTAGGGGGCACTGGCTACACCTTC. It yields the protein CASSLGGTGYTF.

The chain combines TRBV13 with TRBJ2-5, with 12 bases lining up with TRBD1. The CDR3 has 15 amino acids. J lost 4 bases, V lost 5 bases, and 5 bases had no gene match. CDR1 is PRHDT, CDR2 FYEKMQ, per germline (reference sequence). The CDR3 coding sequence is TGTGCCAGCAGCCATTGGGACAGGGGGCTAGAGACCCAGTACTTC. Translating it yields CASSHWDRGLETQYF.